This T cell receptor beta chain was identified during a study of blood T cell repertoires in COVID-19 (dated by TCRdb to about 2020). Notes on the research overall: The collaborator samples originated in the United States, Italy and Spain and spanned the acute and convalescent phases of COVID-19. The samples were drawn from two sources: the first 160 participants of the ongoing ImmuneRACE study, and 1,254 subjects contributed by 6 global collaborators. A de-identified subject ID, COVID-19 status, age in years and sex were almost always included in the sample metadata. A freely available public database, intended as a resource for researchers studying the immune response to SARS-CoV-2, is where the repertoires were released. Where HLA class I and class II types were available, the types were taken from metadata supplied by the sample provider, not from assay-based typing. The material from the prospective study consisted of cDNA or gDNA derived from T cells, B-cell-depleted T cells, or PBMCs. Subjects who had been exposed to COVID-19, were actively infected with it, or had recovered from it provided the deeply sampled blood TCRbeta repertoires that made up the dataset. Overall study results and their limits: Clinical and demographic metadata were provided uncurated, with the amount varying by source and participant.

The collaborating institutions used their own protocols to collect whole blood in K2EDTA tubes. For TCRbeta analysis, collaborators shipped samples as frozen whole blood, isolated PBMCs, or DNA extracted from either of those sample types. Turning to this clone: The specificity of this receptor is unknown. The sample holds no much larger clone one base away, and base qualities are not on file.

The germline V gene sets CDR1 to SGHTS and CDR2 to YDEGEE. The CDR3 has 17 amino acids, counting the end cysteine and phenylalanine. Left in the record is the CDR3 DNA by itself, 51 bases read in frame from the first base. Relative to germline, V is missing 4 bases and J is missing 4 bases, with 10 bases of the junction outside any gene match. TCRbeta CDR3 regions were amplified from genomic DNA using the immunoSEQ Assay, a bias-controlled multiplex PCR. The study's own analysis went as follows. The number of nucleated cells in each sample was estimated by amplification of reference gene primers within the assay. To quantify the absolute abundance of each unique TCRbeta CDR3 rearrangement, sequence reads were collapsed and filtered. For each sample, productive Simpson clonality was calculated by taking the square root of Simpson's diversity index across productive rearrangements. Drawn from immuneACCESS, this table holds only the in-frame rearrangements with V and J called that TCRdb kept. Clones are partly lost; checked studies trace under half to an unresolved V gene and leave the rest unexplained. The V and J calls and clone size come from that table; D and trimming were worked out from the DNA. Within this sample are about 250,000 clones, with nearly 90% of them counted one time only. Around 3% of the sample goes to the ten largest clones.

Specimen: peripheral blood. The rearrangement joined TRBV5-8 to TRBJ2-1; 11 nucleotides in the junction match TRBD2. The receptor was derived from a man younger than 30 with active or convalescent COVID-19. The nucleotides are TGTGCCAGCAGCCCCGGGACTAGCGGCAACTTTTACAATGAGCAGTTCTTC. Its protein is CASSPGTSGNFYNEQFF.